These 19 T cell receptor beta chains came from one sample sequenced in a study of OX40 agonist ivuxolimab in advanced cancers. Generated by immunoSEQ multiplex PCR, the TCRdb table keeps only in-frame clones and is missing some. Of nearly 65,000 clones listed, over 80% are singletons. The sample here was CD4+ or CD8+ T cells sorted from blood, taken in a trial of the OX40 agonist ivuxolimab. These receptors were obtained from an adult with an advanced solid tumor such as melanoma, head and neck, liver or kidney cancer.

This rearrangement joins TRBV5-5 to TRBJ2-7; D unclear. The CDR3 is made up of 11 amino acids. The V end was cut by 0 bases, the J end by 4 bases, with 2 bases between. The germline V gene encodes CDR1 SGHKS and CDR2 YYEKEE (reference sequence). The CDR3 coding sequence is TGTGCCAGCAGCTTGGGGTACGAGCAGTACGTC. Protein product: CASSLGYEQYV.

V is TRBV19 and J is TRBJ2-1; D gene ambiguous. The V and J ends lost 6 bases and 4 bases respectively, with 16 bases between them. The CDR3 extends over 15 amino acids. Per the germline V gene, CDR1 is LNHDA and CDR2 is SQIVND (reference sequence). CDR3: CASRPEYFPYNEQFF. CDR3 in DNA: TGTGCCAGTAGGCCTGAGTATTTCCCGTACAATGAGCAGTTCTTC.

V and J are TRBV27 and TRBJ2-2, with unresolved D. V was clipped by 0 bases and J by 1 base, with 0 bases between them. This CDR3 is 13 amino acids long. Germline CDR1 MNHEY, CDR2 SMNVEV (reference sequence). The DNA for the CDR3 is TGTGCCAGCAGTTTATCGAACACCGGGGAGCTGTTTTTT. Protein: CASSLSNTGELFF.

J is TRBJ2-7 and V is TRBV28, with 9 bases lining up with TRBD1. CDR1 is MDHEN and CDR2 is SYDVKM in the germline V gene. This CDR3 is built from 15 residues. V shed 3 bases, J shed 5 bases, and the junction held 8 bases outside the gene matches. This CDR3 is CASSLIGTGSHEQYF. DNA of the CDR3: TGTGCCAGCAGTTTGATCGGGACAGGGAGTCACGAGCAGTACTTC.

The chain uses TRBV13 and TRBJ2-3; TRBD2 agrees at 7 bases. There are 17 residues in the CDR3. Trimming removed 6 bases from V and 1 base from J; junction bases left unmatched: 13. Germline lookup yields CDR1 PRHDT and CDR2 FYEKMQ (reference sequence). CDR3 sequence: CASSPSRAGPRTDTQYF. In DNA form, the CDR3 reads TGTGCCAGCAGTCCATCGAGAGCGGGGCCCCGCACAGATACGCAGTATTTT.

A single count supports this clone. The chain combines TRBV27 with TRBJ2-7; 7 bases are shared with TRBD2. CDR1 and CDR2 (germline): MNHEY, SMNVEV (reference sequence). This CDR3 has 16 amino acids. V gave up 4 bases and J gave up 0 bases; unmatched junction bases: 9. In nucleotides, the CDR3 is TGTGCCAGCAGTTCTTCTAGCGGAATACTCTCCTACGAGCAGTACTTC. Translation: CASSSSSGILSYEQYF.

The chain recombines TRBV6-6 with TRBJ2-3; a possible D gene is TRBD2 (7 bases). Germline values: CDR1 MNHNY, CDR2 SVGAGI (reference sequence). CDR3 length equals 15 residues. The V and J ends lost 4 bases and 1 base respectively, with 12 bases between them. DNA of the CDR3: TGTGCCAGCAGTTCTCCGGGGGGCCGCACAGATACGCAGTATTTT. Translation: CASSSPGGRTDTQYF.

The sample holds one count of this clone. The rearrangement links TRBV16 to TRBJ1-2, with D possibly TRBD1 on 6 matching bases. Germline loops: CDR1 KGHSY, CDR2 FQNENV. The CDR3 is 15 residues long. Trimming removed 4 bases from V and 4 bases from J, with 16 bases in between. The CDR3 here is CASSLTTGGGYGYTF. As DNA, the CDR3 is TGTGCCAGCAGCCTTACGACGGGGGGCGGCTATGGCTACACCTTC.

The chain has TRBV5-1 and TRBJ1-1; unclear D gene. The ends were cut back, 4 bases at V and 2 bases at J, with 12 bases in the middle. The CDR3 has 14 residues. Germline CDR1 SGHRS, CDR2 YFSETQ. The CDR3 DNA reads as TGCGCCAGCAGCGATGGGGAGGCAAACACTGAAGCTTTCTTT. Residues: CASSDGEANTEAFF.

The V call is TRBV19, the J call TRBJ1-2; D is unresolved. Germline V gives CDR1 LNHDA, CDR2 SQIVND (reference sequence). This CDR3 spans 16 amino acids. V was trimmed by 1 base and J by 1 base, leaving 13 bases between them. CDR3 sequence: CASSIGHSLFNYGYTF. CDR3 bases: TGTGCCAGTAGTATAGGGCACAGTTTATTTAACTATGGCTACACCTTC.

This rearrangement joins TRBV9 to TRBJ1-2; D might be TRBD1 (5 bases). The CDR3 contains 14 residues. V was trimmed by 4 bases and J by 4 bases, leaving 14 bases between them. The germline gives CDR1 SGDLS, CDR2 YYNGEE. The chain's CDR3 is CASSPRKGRYGYTF. DNA of the CDR3: TGTGCCAGCAGCCCACGGAAGGGACGCTATGGCTACACCTTC. Based on the CDR3 plus reference TRBV9 and TRBJ1-2, the full variable domain is DSGVTQTPKHLITATGQRVTLRCSPRSGDLSVYWYQQSLDQGLQFLIQYYNGEERAKGNILERFSAQQFPDLHSELNLSSLELGDSALYFCASSPRKGRYGYTFGSGTRLTVV.

J is TRBJ2-3 and V is TRBV2; D tentatively fits TRBD1 or TRBD2 (5 bases each). The CDR3 has 15 amino acids. Trimming took off 7 bases at V and 4 bases at J, with 18 bases between the two ends. From germline, CDR1 is SNHLY and CDR2 FYNNEI. DNA of the CDR3: TGTGCCAGCAAGAGGGACGCTGTTAGGTCAGATACGCAGTATTTT. It specifies CASKRDAVRSDTQYF.

The CDR3 spells CASSEALAGVNTDTQYF. As DNA, the CDR3 is TGTGCCAGCAGTGAAGCTCTAGCGGGAGTTAACACAGATACGCAGTATTTT. The rearrangement links TRBV6-1 to TRBJ2-3; 10 bases match TRBD2. CDR3 length: 17 amino acids. The J segment lost 2 bases and the V segment lost 0 bases, leaving 5 bases of the junction unmatched. Germline V gives CDR1 MNHNS, CDR2 SASEGT.

This chain connects TRBV7-3 to TRBJ2-3; 7 nucleotides agree with TRBD2. V gave up 5 bases and J gave up 2 bases; unmatched junction bases: 10. CDR1 is SGHTA, CDR2 FQGTGA, per germline. The CDR3 consists of 16 residues. The CDR3 here is CASSPESGAATDTQYF. The CDR3 DNA sequence: TGTGCCAGCAGCCCAGAGAGCGGGGCAGCCACAGATACGCAGTATTTT. Using reference TRBV7-3 and TRBJ2-3 for the parts outside the CDR3, the full variable domain is GAGVSQTPSNKVTEKGKYVELRCDPISGHTALYWYRQSLGQGPEFLIYFQGTGAADDSGLPNDRFFAVRPEGSVSTLKIQRTERGDSAVYLCASSPESGAATDTQYFGPGTRLTVL.

The chain employs TRBV28 and TRBJ2-7; tentative D call: TRBD1 (5 bases). Germline-derived CDR1 and CDR2 are MDHEN and SYDVKM. Trimming pared 2 bases from V and 0 bases from J, leaving 17 bases between. This CDR3 is built from 17 residues. As DNA, the CDR3 is TGTGCCAGCAGTTTACCCCCGCAGGGCCTGAGCTCCTACGAGCAGTACTTC. It yields the protein CASSLPPQGLSSYEQYF.

The rearrangement joins TRBV4-1 to TRBJ2-1, with a tentative D call TRBD2 (6 bases). This CDR3 spans 13 amino acids. V lost 2 bases and J 8 bases, leaving 10 bases between the germline ends. CDR1 MGHRA and CDR2 YSYEKL come from the germline V gene. In nucleotides, the CDR3 is TGCGCCAGCAGCCAATTGGGGGGAGATGAGCAGTTCTTC. Protein: CASSQLGGDEQFF.

The rearrangement links TRBV18 to TRBJ2-1; D is unclear. The CDR3 length is 14 residues. Looked up from germline, CDR1 is KGHSH and CDR2 is LQKENI. V gave up 3 bases and J gave up 6 bases, with 12 bases separating them. This CDR3 is CASSPETEINEQFF. The CDR3 DNA reads TGTGCCAGCTCACCCGAAACGGAGATCAATGAGCAGTTCTTC.

This rearrangement joins TRBV27 to TRBJ1-3; TRBD1 might be the D (5 bases). CDR1 and CDR2 from the germline V gene are MNHEY and SMNVEV (reference sequence). Trimming left V 3 bases short and J 0 bases short, with 12 bases between. This CDR3 comprises 16 residues. CDR3 sequence: CASSFEGPNSGNTIYF. In DNA form, the CDR3 reads TGTGCCAGCAGTTTTGAGGGGCCAAACTCTGGAAACACCATATATTTT.

The rearrangement links TRBV7-9 to TRBJ2-7, with TRBD2 as a possible D gene (6 bases). The CDR3 loop spans 14 amino acids. V shed 3 bases and J shed 3 bases, with 12 bases lying between them. The germline gives CDR1 SEHNR, CDR2 FQNEAQ (reference sequence). This chain's CDR3 is CASSFAGSNYEQYF. DNA of the CDR3: TGTGCCAGCAGCTTTGCCGGGAGCAACTACGAGCAGTACTTC.